This entry lists 18 T cell receptor beta chains sequenced from one sample in a study of cytomegalovirus exposure and HLA in healthy donors. Measured with immunoSEQ multiplex PCR; TCRdb has only the in-frame clones, and not every one. The sample consists of 80,000 to 95,000 clones, 90% to 95% of them appearing once. The sequenced material came from PBMCs. These receptors were collected from a woman aged 25 to 45 in good health and CMV-seropositive.

V usage is TRBV27 and J usage is TRBJ2-2, with D possibly TRBD2 on 6 matching bases. Trimming took off 3 bases at V and 7 bases at J, with 12 bases between the two ends. The CDR3 sequence is 14 residues long. From germline, CDR1 is MNHEY and CDR2 SMNVEV (reference sequence). CDR3 DNA: TGTGCCAGCAGTTTCACTAGCAGGATCGGGGAGCTGTTTTTT. It yields the protein CASSFTSRIGELFF.

The chain links TRBV6-6 to TRBJ2-1, with 9 positions matching TRBD1. The CDR3 runs to 14 residues. J was trimmed by 5 bases and V by 5 bases; bases with no gene match: 4. Germline CDR1 is MNHNY and CDR2 is SVGAGI (reference sequence). The chain's CDR3 is CASSQQGADNEQFF. The CDR3 bases are TGTGCCAGCAGTCAACAGGGGGCCGACAATGAGCAGTTCTTC.

The chain has TRBV5-4 and TRBJ1-1; 9 nucleotides agree with TRBD1. There are 16 residues in the CDR3. With V trimmed by 3 bases and J by 9 bases, 15 bases remained unmatched. Germline V CDR1 and CDR2: SGHNT, YYREEE (reference sequence). As DNA, the CDR3 is TGTGCCAGCAGCTCGGAAAACAGGGGGCGGCCTTTCAAAGCTTTCTTT. This encodes CASSSENRGRPFKAFF.

The chain uses TRBV7-2 and TRBJ1-5, with TRBD1 as a possible D gene (6 bases). With 5 bases removed from V and 4 bases from J, the gap between germline ends came to 12 bases. The CDR3 length is 14 residues. Germline CDR1 and CDR2: SGHTA and FQGNSA. This CDR3 is CASSQGTSNQPQHF. The CDR3 region has the DNA TGTGCCAGCAGCCAGGGGACATCGAATCAGCCCCAGCATTTT.

CDR3 in amino acids: CASRGGARLSSYNEQFF. In DNA, the CDR3 is TGTGCCAGCAGAGGGGGAGCGCGGCTGAGCTCCTACAATGAGCAGTTCTTC. The rearrangement joins TRBV7-9 to TRBJ2-1; possibly TRBD1 for D (6 bases). Germline values: CDR1 SEHNR, CDR2 FQNEAQ (reference sequence). This CDR3 has 17 amino acids. Trimming took 6 bases from V and 0 from J, leaving 18 bases between them.

The V and J genes are TRBV9 and TRBJ2-1; the match to TRBD1 covers 8 bases. This CDR3 comprises 16 residues. Germline values: CDR1 SGDLS, CDR2 YYNGEE. Unmatched junction bases numbered 12, after V lost 4 bases and J lost 6 bases. The CDR3 nucleotides read TGTGCCAGCAGCCTTCTCGACAGGGGCTTTGTCAATGAGCAGTTCTTC. This translates into CASSLLDRGFVNEQFF.

This clone was detected once. The rearrangement uses TRBV2 and TRBJ1-3; the match to TRBD1 covers 7 bases. V dropped 3 bases and J dropped 1; count of bases not matched to a gene: 6. This CDR3 region has 16 residues. Looked up from germline, CDR1 is SNHLY and CDR2 is FYNNEI. The CDR3 region is CASSDRPGGSGNTIYF. In DNA, the CDR3 is TGTGCCAGCAGTGACCGACCAGGGGGTTCTGGAAACACCATATATTTT.

The V and J genes are TRBV28 and TRBJ2-2, with a tentative D call TRBD1 (6 bases). CDR3 length: 15 amino acids. The germline V gene encodes CDR1 MDHEN and CDR2 SYDVKM. Trimming shortened V by 5 bases and J by 4 bases, and 14 bases separated the two germline ends. CDR3 amino acids: CASSLNRDTTGELFF. The CDR3 DNA sequence: TGTGCCAGCAGTCTAAACCGGGACACCACCGGGGAGCTGTTTTTT.

The chain employs TRBV7-2 and TRBJ2-7; 8 bases agree with TRBD2. This CDR3 is 14 amino acids long. Germline CDR1 and CDR2: SGHTA and FQGNSA. After removal of 6 bases from V and 2 bases from J, the junction contained 6 bases not matched to a gene. CDR3 DNA: TGTGCCAGCAGAGCAAGCGGGGGAACCTACGAGCAGTACTTC. Translating gives CASRASGGTYEQYF.

The chain uses TRBV19 and TRBJ2-3, with 12 bases identical to TRBD2. Germline V gene data show CDR1 as LNHDA and CDR2 as SQIVND (reference sequence). CDR3 length: 16 residues. V shed 6 bases, J shed 7 bases, and the junction held 11 bases outside the gene matches. The CDR3 here is CASSLRLAGVPNTQYF. In nucleotides, the CDR3 is TGTGCCAGTAGCCTCCGACTAGCGGGAGTTCCAAATACGCAGTATTTT.

This chain joins TRBV19 and TRBJ2-2; a weak D match, TRBD1 (5 bases). The V end was cut by 7 bases, the J end by 0 bases, with 9 bases between. This CDR3 has 14 amino acids. Germline V CDR1 and CDR2: LNHDA, SQIVND (reference sequence). The CDR3, as DNA: TGTGCCAGTACTAGACAGACGAACACCGGGGAGCTGTTTTTT. It codes for CASTRQTNTGELFF.

This chain connects TRBV18 to TRBJ2-1; 13 bases match TRBD2. This CDR3 spans 19 amino acids. The V segment lost 2 bases and the J segment 7 bases; nucleotides outside the gene matches: 14. Germline loops: CDR1 KGHSH, CDR2 LQKENI. The CDR3 DNA reads as TGTGCCAGCTCACCATTAGGGACTAGCGGGACGACCCGATCAAATGAGCAGTTCTTC. It translates to CASSPLGTSGTTRSNEQFF.

The rearrangement uses TRBV27 and TRBJ2-7, with 8 bases lining up with TRBD2. V trimming: 6 bases; J trimming: 4 bases; junction bases outside the gene matches: 11. CDR3 size: 15 residues. Germline loops: CDR1 MNHEY, CDR2 SMNVEV (reference sequence). CDR3 coding DNA: TGTGCCAGCAGATTTAGCGGGATTGGGTCATACGAGCAGTACTTC. It yields the protein CASRFSGIGSYEQYF.

The chain uses TRBV7-9 and TRBJ1-4, with D hard to call. This CDR3 has 11 amino acids. Looked up from germline, CDR1 is SEHNR and CDR2 is FQNEAQ (reference sequence). The ends were cut back, 3 bases at V and 8 bases at J, with 4 bases in the middle. The CDR3 loop is CASSFSEKLFF. The CDR3 bases are TGTGCCAGCAGCTTCTCCGAAAAACTGTTTTTT.

The chain links TRBV7-9 to TRBJ2-4; 10 bases match TRBD1. V gave up 10 bases and J gave up 7 bases; unmatched junction bases: 7. Germline V gives CDR1 SEHNR, CDR2 FQNEAQ (reference sequence). The CDR3 runs to 13 residues. CDR3 residues: CATGTGDWNIQYF. The CDR3 region has the DNA TGTGCCACTGGGACAGGGGATTGGAACATTCAGTACTTC. The full variable domain, with the rest looked up from reference TRBV7-9 and TRBJ2-4, is DTGVSQNPRHKITKRGQNVTFRCDPISEHNRLYWYRQTLGQGPEFLTYFQNEAQLEKSRLLSDRFSAERPKGSFSTLEIQRTEQGDSAMYLCATGTGDWNIQYFGAGTRLSVL.

V usage is TRBV20-1 and J usage is TRBJ2-1; no firm D call. From germline, CDR1 is DFQATT and CDR2 SNEGSKA (reference sequence). Trimming left V 2 bases short and J 10 bases short, with 6 bases between. The CDR3 consists of 10 residues. CDR3 DNA: TGCAGTGCTAGATTCAGGGAGCAGTTCTTC. It codes for CSARFREQFF.

This chain joins TRBV30 and TRBJ1-5; D is uncertain. V dropped 0 bases and J dropped 3 bases, with 12 bases sitting between them. The CDR3 is made up of 15 amino acids. Germline values: CDR1 GTSNPN, CDR2 SVGIG (reference sequence). The CDR3 bases are TGTGCCTGGAGTGTAGGGAGACCCCTCAATCAGCCCCAGCATTTT. Translation: CAWSVGRPLNQPQHF.

The chain uses TRBV6-1 and TRBJ2-7; 10 bases fit TRBD1. The CDR3 runs to 14 residues. Trimming removed 6 bases from V and 3 bases from J; junction bases left unmatched: 5. Germline V lookup: CDR1 MNHNS, CDR2 SASEGT. The CDR3 spells CASSRDRGHYEQYF. In DNA, the CDR3 is TGTGCCAGCAGCCGGGACAGGGGCCACTACGAGCAGTACTTC.